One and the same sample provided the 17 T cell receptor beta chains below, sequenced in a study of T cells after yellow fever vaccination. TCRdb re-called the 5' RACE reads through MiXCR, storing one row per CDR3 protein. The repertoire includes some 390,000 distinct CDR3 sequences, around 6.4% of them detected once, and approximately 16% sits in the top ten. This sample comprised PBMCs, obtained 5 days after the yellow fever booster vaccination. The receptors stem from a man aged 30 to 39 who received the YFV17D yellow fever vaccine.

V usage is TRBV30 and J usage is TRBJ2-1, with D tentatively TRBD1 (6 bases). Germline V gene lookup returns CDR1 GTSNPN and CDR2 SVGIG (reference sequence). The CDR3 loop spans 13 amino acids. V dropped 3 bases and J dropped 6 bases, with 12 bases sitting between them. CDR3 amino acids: CAWRRTVLNEQFF. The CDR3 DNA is TGTGCCTGGAGGCGGACAGTCCTCAATGAGCAGTTCTTC.

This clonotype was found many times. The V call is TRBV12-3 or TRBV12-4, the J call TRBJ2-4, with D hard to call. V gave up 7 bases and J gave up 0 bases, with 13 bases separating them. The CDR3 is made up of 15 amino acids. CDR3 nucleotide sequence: TGTGCCAGCACTGCAGGTGCTATAGCCAAAAACATTCAGTACTTC. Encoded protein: CASTAGAIAKNIQYF.

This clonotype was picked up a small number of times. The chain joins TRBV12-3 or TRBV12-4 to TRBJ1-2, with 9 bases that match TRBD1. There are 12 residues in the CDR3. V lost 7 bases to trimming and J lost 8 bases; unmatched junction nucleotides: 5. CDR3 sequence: CASTTGGDGYTF. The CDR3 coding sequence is TGTGCCAGCACTACAGGGGGCGACGGCTACACCTTC.

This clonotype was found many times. The CDR3 sequence is CSVEDLGQGGQYF. The CDR3 DNA sequence: TGCAGCGTTGAAGATCTGGGCCAGGGAGGGCAGTATTTT. This sequence joins TRBV29-1 and TRBJ2-3; possible D gene TRBD2, 6 bases. Trimming pared 0 bases from V and 11 bases from J, leaving 15 bases between. The CDR3 sequence is 13 residues long. Germline CDR1 SQVTM, CDR2 ANQGSEA.

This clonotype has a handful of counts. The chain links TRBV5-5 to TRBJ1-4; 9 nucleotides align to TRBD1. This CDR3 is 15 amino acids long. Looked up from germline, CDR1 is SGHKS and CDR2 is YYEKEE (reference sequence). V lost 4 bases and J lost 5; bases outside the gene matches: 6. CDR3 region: CASSIGTGPNEKLFF. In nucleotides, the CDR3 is TGTGCCAGCAGCATAGGGACAGGGCCGAATGAAAAACTGTTTTTT.

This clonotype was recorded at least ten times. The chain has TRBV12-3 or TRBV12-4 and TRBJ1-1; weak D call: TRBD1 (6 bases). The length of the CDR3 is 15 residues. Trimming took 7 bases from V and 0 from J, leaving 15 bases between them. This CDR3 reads CASNFQGTVNTEAFF. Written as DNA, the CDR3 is TGTGCCAGCAACTTCCAGGGGACCGTGAACACTGAAGCTTTCTTT.

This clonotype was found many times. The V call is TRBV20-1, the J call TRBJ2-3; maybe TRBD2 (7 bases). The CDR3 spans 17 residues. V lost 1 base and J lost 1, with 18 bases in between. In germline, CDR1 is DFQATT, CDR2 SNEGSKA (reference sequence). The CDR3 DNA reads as TGCAGTGCTAGAGGGCCCTGGGGGGGGCTTGGCACAGATACGCAGTATTTT. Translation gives CSARGPWGGLGTDTQYF.

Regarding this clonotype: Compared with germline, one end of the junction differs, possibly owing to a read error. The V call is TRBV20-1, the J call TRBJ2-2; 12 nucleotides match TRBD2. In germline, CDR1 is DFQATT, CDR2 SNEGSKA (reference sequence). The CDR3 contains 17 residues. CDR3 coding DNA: TGCAGTACTAGAGATAGAGAACTAGCGGGAGGTACCGGGGAGCTGTTTTTT. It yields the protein CSTRDRELAGGTGELFF.

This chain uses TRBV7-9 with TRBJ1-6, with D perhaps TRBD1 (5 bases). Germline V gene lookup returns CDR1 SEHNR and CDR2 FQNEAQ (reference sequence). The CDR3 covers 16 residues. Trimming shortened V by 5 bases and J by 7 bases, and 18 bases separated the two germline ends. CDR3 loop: CASSPVPGTRNSPLHF. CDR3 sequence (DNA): TGTGCCAGCAGCCCCGTTCCAGGGACCAGAAATTCACCCCTCCACTTT. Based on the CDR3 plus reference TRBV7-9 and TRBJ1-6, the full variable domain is DTGVSQNPRHKITKRGQNVTFRCDPISEHNRLYWYRQTLGQGPEFLTYFQNEAQLEKSRLLSDRFSAERPKGSFSTLEIQRTEQGDSAMYLCASSPVPGTRNSPLHFGNGTRLTVT.

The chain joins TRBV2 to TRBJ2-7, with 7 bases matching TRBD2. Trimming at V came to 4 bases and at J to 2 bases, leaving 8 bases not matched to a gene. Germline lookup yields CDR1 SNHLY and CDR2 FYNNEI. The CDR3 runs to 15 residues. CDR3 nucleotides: TGTGCCAGCAGTGGCCTTTTGGGAGGGCCCTACGAGCAGTACTTC. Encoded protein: CASSGLLGGPYEQYF. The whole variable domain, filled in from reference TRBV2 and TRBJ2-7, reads EPEVTQTPSHQVTQMGQEVILRCVPISNHLYFYWYRQILGQKVEFLVSFYNNEISEKSEIFDDQFSVERPDGSNFTLKIRSTKLEDSAMYFCASSGLLGGPYEQYFGPGTRLTVT.

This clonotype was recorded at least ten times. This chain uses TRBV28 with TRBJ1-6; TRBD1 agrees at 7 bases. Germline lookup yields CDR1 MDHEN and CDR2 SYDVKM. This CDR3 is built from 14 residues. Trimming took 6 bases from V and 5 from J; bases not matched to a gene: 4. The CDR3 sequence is CASRTGTDNSPLHF. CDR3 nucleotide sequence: TGTGCCAGCAGGACCGGGACAGATAATTCACCCCTCCACTTT.

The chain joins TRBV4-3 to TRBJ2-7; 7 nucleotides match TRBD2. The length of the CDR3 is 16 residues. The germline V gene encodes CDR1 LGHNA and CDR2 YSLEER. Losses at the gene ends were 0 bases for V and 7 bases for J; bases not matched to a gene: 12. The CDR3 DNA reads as TGCGCCAGCAGCCAAGAGTCTGGGGACTACCTCAGTGAGCAGTACTTC. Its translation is CASSQESGDYLSEQYF.

In nucleotides, the CDR3 is TGTGCCAGCAGCCAAGAAACGGATACGCAGTATTTT. Its translation: CASSQETDTQYF. V is TRBV14 and J is TRBJ2-3; D gene ambiguous. The V end was cut by 0 bases, the J end by 6 bases, with 4 bases between. This CDR3 region has 12 residues. Per germline, CDR1 SGHDN and CDR2 FVKESK.

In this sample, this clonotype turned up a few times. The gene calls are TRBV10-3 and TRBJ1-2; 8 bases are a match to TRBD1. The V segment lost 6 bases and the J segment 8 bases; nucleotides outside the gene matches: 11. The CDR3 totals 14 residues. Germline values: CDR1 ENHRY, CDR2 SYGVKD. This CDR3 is CAISSQTGDSGYTF. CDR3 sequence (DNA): TGTGCCATCAGCTCCCAGACAGGGGACAGCGGCTACACCTTC.

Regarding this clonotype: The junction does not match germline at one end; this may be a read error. This chain's CDR3 is CASRLGGSLVETQYF. The CDR3 DNA reads TGCGCCAGCAGATTGGGAGGATCTTTGGTAGAGACCCAGTACTTC. J is TRBJ2-5 and V is TRBV5-1, with a possible D match to TRBD2 (6 bases). CDR1 is SGHRS, CDR2 YFSETQ, per germline. This CDR3 is 15 amino acids long.

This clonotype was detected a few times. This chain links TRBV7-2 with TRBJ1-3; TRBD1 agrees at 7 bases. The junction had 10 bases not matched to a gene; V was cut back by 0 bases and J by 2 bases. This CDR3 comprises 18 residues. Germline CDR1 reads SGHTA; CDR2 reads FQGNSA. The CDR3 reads CASSLAGTARTAGNTIYF. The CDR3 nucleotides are TGTGCCAGCAGCTTAGCGGGGACAGCGCGAACCGCTGGAAACACCATATATTTT.

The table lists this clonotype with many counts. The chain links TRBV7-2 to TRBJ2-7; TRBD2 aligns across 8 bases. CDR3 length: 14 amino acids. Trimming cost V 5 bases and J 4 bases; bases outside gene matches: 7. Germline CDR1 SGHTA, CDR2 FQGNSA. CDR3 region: CASSVTSGTYEQYF. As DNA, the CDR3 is TGTGCCAGCAGCGTAACTAGCGGCACTTACGAGCAGTACTTC.